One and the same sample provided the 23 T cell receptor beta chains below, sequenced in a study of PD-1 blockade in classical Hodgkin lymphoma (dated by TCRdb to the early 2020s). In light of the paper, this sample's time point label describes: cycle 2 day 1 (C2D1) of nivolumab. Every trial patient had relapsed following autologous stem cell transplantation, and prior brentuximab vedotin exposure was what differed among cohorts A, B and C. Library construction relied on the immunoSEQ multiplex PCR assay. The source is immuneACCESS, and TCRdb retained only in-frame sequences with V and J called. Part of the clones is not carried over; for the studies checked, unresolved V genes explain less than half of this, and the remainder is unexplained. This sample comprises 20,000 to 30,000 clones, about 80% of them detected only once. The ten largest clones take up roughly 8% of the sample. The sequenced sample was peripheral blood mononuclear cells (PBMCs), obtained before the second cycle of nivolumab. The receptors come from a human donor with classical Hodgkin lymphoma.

The CDR3 bases are TGTGCCTGGAGCCGCGGACTAGCGGGTATAGATACGCAGTATTTT. It encodes CAWSRGLAGIDTQYF. The V call is TRBV30, the J call TRBJ2-3; 11 nucleotides agree with TRBD2. After removal of 3 bases from V and 5 bases from J, the junction contained 7 bases not matched to a gene. Germline V CDR1 and CDR2: GTSNPN, SVGIG (reference sequence). The CDR3 covers 15 residues.

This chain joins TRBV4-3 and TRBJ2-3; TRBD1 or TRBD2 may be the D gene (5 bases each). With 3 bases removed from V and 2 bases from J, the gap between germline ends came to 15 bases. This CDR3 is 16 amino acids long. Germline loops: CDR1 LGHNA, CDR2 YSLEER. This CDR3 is CASSQQVGTLTDTQYF. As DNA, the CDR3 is TGCGCCAGCAGCCAGCAAGTCGGGACGCTCACAGATACGCAGTATTTT.

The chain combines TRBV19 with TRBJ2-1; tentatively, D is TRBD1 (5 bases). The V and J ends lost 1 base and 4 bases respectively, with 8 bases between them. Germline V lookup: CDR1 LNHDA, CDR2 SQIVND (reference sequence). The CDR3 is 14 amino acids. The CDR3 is CASSIGHRYNEQFF. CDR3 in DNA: TGTGCCAGTAGTATAGGTCACAGGTACAATGAGCAGTTCTTC.

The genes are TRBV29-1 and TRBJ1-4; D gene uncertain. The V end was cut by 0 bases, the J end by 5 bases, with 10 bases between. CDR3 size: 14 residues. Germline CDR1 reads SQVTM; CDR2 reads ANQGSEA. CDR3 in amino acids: CSVEDPGGNEKLFF. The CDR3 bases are TGCAGCGTTGAAGATCCGGGAGGGAATGAAAAACTGTTTTTT.

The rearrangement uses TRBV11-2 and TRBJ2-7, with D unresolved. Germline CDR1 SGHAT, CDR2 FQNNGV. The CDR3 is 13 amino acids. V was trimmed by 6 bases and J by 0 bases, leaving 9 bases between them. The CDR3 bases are TGTGCCAGCAGTCTGGGGTACTCCTACGAGCAGTACTTC. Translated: CASSLGYSYEQYF.

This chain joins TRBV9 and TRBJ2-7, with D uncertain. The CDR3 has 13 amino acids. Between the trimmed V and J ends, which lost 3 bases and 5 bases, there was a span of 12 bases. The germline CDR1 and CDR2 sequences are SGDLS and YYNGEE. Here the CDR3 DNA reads TGTGCCAGCAGCGGAGCTGGTGGCCACGAGCAGTACTTC. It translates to CASSGAGGHEQYF.

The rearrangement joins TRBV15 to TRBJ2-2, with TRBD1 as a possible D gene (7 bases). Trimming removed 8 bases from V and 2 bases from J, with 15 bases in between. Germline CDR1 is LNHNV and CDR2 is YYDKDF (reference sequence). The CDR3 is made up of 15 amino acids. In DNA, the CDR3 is TGTGCCACCCGGGGGTTAGGGGGCAACACCGGGGAGCTGTTTTTT. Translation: CATRGLGGNTGELFF.

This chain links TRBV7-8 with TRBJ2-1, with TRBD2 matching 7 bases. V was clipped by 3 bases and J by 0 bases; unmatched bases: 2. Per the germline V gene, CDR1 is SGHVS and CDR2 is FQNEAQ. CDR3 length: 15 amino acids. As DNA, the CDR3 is TGTGCCAGCAGCTTTAGACTAGCCTCCTACAATGAGCAGTTCTTC. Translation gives CASSFRLASYNEQFF.

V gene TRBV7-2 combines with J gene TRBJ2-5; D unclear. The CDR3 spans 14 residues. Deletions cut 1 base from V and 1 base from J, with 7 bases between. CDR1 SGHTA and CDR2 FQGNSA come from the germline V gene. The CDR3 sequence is CASSLDFGQETQYF. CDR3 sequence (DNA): TGTGCCAGCAGCTTAGATTTTGGCCAAGAGACCCAGTACTTC.

CDR3 nucleotides: TGCGCCAGCAGCTTGCCGGGTGGCACAGATACGCAGTATTTT. Translation: CASSLPGGTDTQYF. The rearrangement uses TRBV5-1 and TRBJ2-3; D is unresolved. CDR3 length equals 14 residues. V was cut by 1 base and J by 1 base, with 7 bases left in between. Germline V gene sequence: CDR1 SGHRS, CDR2 YFSETQ.

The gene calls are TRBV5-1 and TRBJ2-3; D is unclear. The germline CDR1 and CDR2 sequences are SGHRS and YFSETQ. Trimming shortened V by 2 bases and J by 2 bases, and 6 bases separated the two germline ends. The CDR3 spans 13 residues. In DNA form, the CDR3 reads TGCGCCAGCAGCTTAGAGCCCACAGATACGCAGTATTTT. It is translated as CASSLEPTDTQYF. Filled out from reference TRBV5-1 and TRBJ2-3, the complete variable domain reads KAGVTQTPRYLIKTRGQQVTLSCSPISGHRSVSWYQQTPGQGLQFLFEYFSETQRNKGNFPGRFSGRQFSNSRSEMNVSTLELGDSALYLCASSLEPTDTQYFGPGTRLTVL.

The CDR3 here is CATSGAELGEQFF. The CDR3 nucleotides are TGTGCCACCTCGGGAGCTGAACTAGGGGAGCAGTTCTTC. V usage is TRBV2 and J usage is TRBJ2-1; maybe TRBD2 (6 bases). The CDR3 contains 13 residues. The germline V and J ends were trimmed by 10 bases and 10 bases, with 20 bases remaining between them. In germline, CDR1 is SNHLY, CDR2 FYNNEI. Full variable domain (remainder filled in from reference TRBV2 and TRBJ2-1): EPEVTQTPSHQVTQMGQEVILRCVPISNHLYFYWYRQILGQKVEFLVSFYNNEISEKSEIFDDQFSVERPDGSNFTLKIRSTKLEDSAMYFCATSGAELGEQFFGPGTRLTVL.

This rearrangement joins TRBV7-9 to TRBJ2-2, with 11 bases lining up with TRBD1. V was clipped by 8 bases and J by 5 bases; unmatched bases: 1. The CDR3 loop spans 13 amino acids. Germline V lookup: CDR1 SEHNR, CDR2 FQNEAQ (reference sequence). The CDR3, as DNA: TGTGCCAGCGGGACAGGGGGAACCGGGGAGCTGTTTTTT. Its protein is CASGTGGTGELFF.

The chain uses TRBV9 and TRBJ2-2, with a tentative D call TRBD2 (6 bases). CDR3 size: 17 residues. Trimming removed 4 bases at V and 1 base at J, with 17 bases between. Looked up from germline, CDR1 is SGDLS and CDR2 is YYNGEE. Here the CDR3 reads CASSPPEGRENTGELFF. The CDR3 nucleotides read TGTGCCAGCAGCCCTCCGGAGGGAAGGGAGAACACCGGGGAGCTGTTTTTT.

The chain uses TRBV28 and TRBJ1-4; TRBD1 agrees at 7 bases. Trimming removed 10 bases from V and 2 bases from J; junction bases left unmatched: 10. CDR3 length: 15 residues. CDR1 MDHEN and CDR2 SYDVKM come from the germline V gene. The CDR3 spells CATQTGSRTNEKLFF. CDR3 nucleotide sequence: TGTGCCACCCAGACAGGGAGTAGGACTAATGAAAAACTGTTTTTT.

The CDR3 nucleotides read TGTGCCACCAGCAGAGCGGGGGAGGGGGATCAGCCCCAGCATTTT. Its protein product is CATSRAGEGDQPQHF. This sequence joins TRBV15 and TRBJ1-5; D is possibly TRBD1 (6 bases). The length of the CDR3 is 15 residues. Germline V lookup: CDR1 LNHNV, CDR2 YYDKDF (reference sequence). Trimming left V 1 base short and J 5 bases short, with 12 bases between.

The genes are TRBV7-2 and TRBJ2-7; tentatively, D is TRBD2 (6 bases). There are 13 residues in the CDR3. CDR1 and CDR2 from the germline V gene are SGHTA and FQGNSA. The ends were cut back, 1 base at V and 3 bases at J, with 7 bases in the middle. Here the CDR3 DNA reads TGTGCCAGCAGCTTAGGACTAGTCTACGAGCAGTACTTC. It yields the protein CASSLGLVYEQYF.

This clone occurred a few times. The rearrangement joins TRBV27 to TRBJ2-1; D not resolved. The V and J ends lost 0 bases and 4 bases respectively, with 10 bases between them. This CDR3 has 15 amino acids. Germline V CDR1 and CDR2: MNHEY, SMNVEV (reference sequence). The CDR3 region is CASSLSITFYNEQFF. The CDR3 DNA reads TGTGCCAGCAGTTTATCGATAACCTTTTACAATGAGCAGTTCTTC.

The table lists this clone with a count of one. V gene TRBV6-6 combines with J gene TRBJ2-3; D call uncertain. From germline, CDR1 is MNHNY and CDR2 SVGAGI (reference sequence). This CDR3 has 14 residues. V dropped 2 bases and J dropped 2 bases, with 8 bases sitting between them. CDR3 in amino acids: CASSYGVYTDTQYF. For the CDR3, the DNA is TGTGCCAGCAGTTACGGGGTCTACACAGATACGCAGTATTTT.

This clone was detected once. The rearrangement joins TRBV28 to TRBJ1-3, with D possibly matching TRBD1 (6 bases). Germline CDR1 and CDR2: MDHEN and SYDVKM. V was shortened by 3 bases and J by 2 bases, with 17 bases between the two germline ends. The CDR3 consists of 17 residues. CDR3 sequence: CASSFDIIGGAGNTIYF. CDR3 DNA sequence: TGTGCCAGCAGTTTTGACATAATTGGGGGCGCTGGAAACACCATATATTTT.

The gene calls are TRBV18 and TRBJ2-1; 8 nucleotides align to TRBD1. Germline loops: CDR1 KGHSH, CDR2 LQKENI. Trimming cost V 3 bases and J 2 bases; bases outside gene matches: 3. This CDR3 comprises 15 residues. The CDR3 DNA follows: TGTGCCAGCTCACCCCGACAGGGGCCCTACAATGAGCAGTTCTTC. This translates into CASSPRQGPYNEQFF. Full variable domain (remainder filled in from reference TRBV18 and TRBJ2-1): NAGVMQNPRHLVRRRGQEARLRCSPMKGHSHVYWYRQLPEEGLKFMVYLQKENIIDESGMPKERFSAEFPKEGPSILRIQQVVRGDSAAYFCASSPRQGPYNEQFFGPGTRLTVL.

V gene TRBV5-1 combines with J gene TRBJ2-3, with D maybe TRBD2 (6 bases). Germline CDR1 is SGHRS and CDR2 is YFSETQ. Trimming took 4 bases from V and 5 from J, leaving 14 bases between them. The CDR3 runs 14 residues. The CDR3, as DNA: TGCGCCAGCAGCCGGAATCAAGCGGGAGATACGCAGTATTTT. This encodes CASSRNQAGDTQYF.

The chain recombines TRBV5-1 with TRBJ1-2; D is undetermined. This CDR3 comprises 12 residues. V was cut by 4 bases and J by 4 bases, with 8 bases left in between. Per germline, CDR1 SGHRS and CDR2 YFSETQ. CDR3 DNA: TGCGCCAGCAGCCCAGACACCTATGGCTACACCTTC. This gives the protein CASSPDTYGYTF.